These T cell receptor beta chains were read from a single sample in a study of shared clonotypes between healthy human individuals. Data came from immunoSEQ multiplex PCR; TCRdb stores just in-frame clones and leaves some out. The sample consists of 300,000 to 400,000 clones, roughly 80% of them appearing once. The sequenced sample was memory CD4+ T cells sorted from blood. The receptors were gathered from a man in his thirties or forties in good health. Each CDR3 is given with its conserved first and last residue. A D gene is named only where the DNA matches it firmly. Clone size appears in some rows only: once, few, many, or a class for an expanded clone.

cdr3_length j_call clone_size d_call v_call cdr3_nt cdr3_aa
15 TRBJ2-3 - TRBD2 TRBV9 TGTGCCAGCAGCGTAGGTGGCGGGAGGACAGATACGCAGTATTTT CASSVGGGRTDTQYF
15 TRBJ1-3 - - TRBV11-2 TGTGCCAGCAGCTTAGAGGCAGGGGCCCGAAACACCATATATTTT CASSLEAGARNTIYF
12 TRBJ2-5 - TRBD1 TRBV28 TGTGCCAGCCGGACAGGGGGGAAGACCCAGTACTTC CASRTGGKTQYF
15 TRBJ2-1 - - TRBV7-8 TGTGCCAGCAGCTTAGTCTTGGCTAGTGGGAGTGAGCAGTTCTTC CASSLVLASGSEQFF
12 TRBJ2-1 - - TRBV7-6 TGTGCCAGCAGCTTTACTAGTAATGAGCAGTTCTTC CASSFTSNEQFF
14 TRBJ2-7 once TRBD2 TRBV7-8 TGTGCCAGCAGCCCGCCGGGACTAGCGGGGGAGCAGTACTTC CASSPPGLAGEQYF
12 TRBJ1-4 once - TRBV30 TGTGCCTGGAGGGAGGGTTGGGGAAAACTGTTTTTT CAWREGWGKLFF
15 TRBJ2-7 - - TRBV5-1 TGCGCCAGCAGCTTGGCCGGTGGGAGTCACTACGAGCAGTACTTC CASSLAGGSHYEQYF
15 TRBJ1-1 - - TRBV11-2 TGTGCCAGCAGCCCACAGACGAGGCTGAACACTGAAGCTTTCTTT CASSPQTRLNTEAFF
14 TRBJ2-7 - - TRBV7-8 TGTGCCAGCAGCCCACTAAGGAATGCGTACGAGCAGTACTTC CASSPLRNAYEQYF
18 TRBJ2-2 few - TRBV5-3 TGTGCCAGAAGCTTGTTGGTTGTCGGCAGAGAAGACACCGGGGAGCTGTTTTTT CARSLLVVGREDTGELFF
17 TRBJ2-1 once - TRBV6-1 TGTGCCAGCAGTGAAGCTTTCCAGGGGTTATCCTACAATGAGCAGTTCTTC CASSEAFQGLSYNEQFF
14 TRBJ2-7 - - TRBV5-1 TGCGCCAGCAGCTTGGAGGCAGGCTCCTACGAGCAGTACTTC CASSLEAGSYEQYF
15 TRBJ2-6 few - TRBV28 TGTGCCAGCAGTCCGGAAGTTCCTGGGGCCAACGTCCTGACTTTC CASSPEVPGANVLTF
13 TRBJ1-5 many - TRBV6-4 TGTGCCAGCAGCCCGCGGCTAGGTCAGCCCCAGCATTTT CASSPRLGQPQHF
15 TRBJ1-1 - - TRBV28 TGTGCCAGCAGTTTTCCGGGGGCGTCGAACACTGAAGCTTTCTTT CASSFPGASNTEAFF